This TCR beta chain was captured by sequencing in a study of T cell responses to AZD1222 COVID-19 vaccine. TCRdb keeps only in-frame clones here, not all; method: immunoSEQ multiplex PCR. Among some 50,000 clones, roughly 90% were seen once, and the ten largest hold around 1.1%. The CDR3 is 14 residues long. Trimming shortened V by 0 bases and J by 6 bases, and 12 bases separated the two germline ends. CDR1 and CDR2 from the germline V gene are SGHRS and YFSETQ. The sequencing used peripheral blood, collected 28 days after the second AZD1222 dose. V gene TRBV5-1 combines with J gene TRBJ1-1; D gene unclear. This TCR came from an adult who received the AZD1222 COVID-19 vaccine. CDR3 sequence: CASSLEAVPSEAFF. CDR3 nucleotide sequence: TGCGCCAGCAGCTTGGAGGCGGTGCCATCTGAAGCTTTCTTT.